Following are 4 T cell receptor beta chains from one sample sequenced in a study of blood T cells in healthy people across ages. Primers used in a second PCR of about 7 to 11 cycles were a sample-barcoded 5' primer and a J-beta primer mix. TCRdb reanalysed the 5' RACE reads using MiXCR and keeps one entry per CDR3 protein. The data contain fewer than 650,000 distinct CDR3 sequences, about 29% of them seen just once; the ten biggest clones take up roughly 3.5%. These data were likewise used in another study, on T cells of mothers and their children.

Sample: blood. The receptors come from a boy between 2 and 10 years old in good health.

The chain links TRBV29-1 to TRBJ2-3; tentative D call: TRBD2 (7 bases). CDR3 size: 13 residues. The germline CDR1 and CDR2 sequences are SQVTM and ANQGSEA. The germline V and J ends were trimmed by 5 bases and 2 bases, with 11 bases remaining between them. CDR3 region: CSVTGRATDTQYF. CDR3 sequence (DNA): TGCAGCGTTACAGGGAGGGCCACAGATACGCAGTATTTT.

The rearrangement joins TRBV9 to TRBJ1-4; D unclear. The CDR3 spans 15 residues. CDR1 is SGDLS, CDR2 YYNGEE, per germline. Between the trimmed V and J ends, which lost 4 bases and 2 bases, there was a span of 12 bases. CDR3 protein: CASSPKSRTNEKLFF. The CDR3 nucleotides are TGTGCCAGCAGCCCCAAATCTCGGACTAATGAAAAACTGTTTTTT.

As for this clonotype: At one boundary the junction diverges from the germline segment, which might be a read error. The V call is TRBV6-6, the J call TRBJ1-1, with D possibly TRBD1 on 6 matching bases. Germline V gives CDR1 MNHNY, CDR2 SVGAGI (reference sequence). The CDR3 has 17 amino acids. CDR3 DNA sequence: TGTGCCAGCAGTTACGGACTATGGGACATCGAGGACACTGAAGCTCTCTTT. Translated, it gives CASSYGLWDIEDTEALF.

This clonotype was counted only a few times. The chain has TRBV30 and TRBJ1-2; a possible D gene is TRBD1 (5 bases). The CDR3 is 12 amino acids. The germline V gene encodes CDR1 GTSNPN and CDR2 SVGIG (reference sequence). Trimming shortened V by 4 bases and J by 8 bases, and 14 bases separated the two germline ends. DNA for the CDR3: TGTGCCTGGACCCCAGGGCTTAAGGGCTACACCTTC. This sequence encodes CAWTPGLKGYTF. The variable domain in full, with the rest retrieved from reference TRBV30 and TRBJ1-2, is SQTIHQWPATLVQPVGSPLSLECTVEGTSNPNLYWYRQAAGRGLQLLFYSVGIGQISSEVPQNLSASRPQDRQFILSSKKLLLSDSGFYLCAWTPGLKGYTFGSGTRLTVV.